Below are 19 T cell receptor beta chains sequenced from a single sample in a study of T cell responses to AZD1222 COVID-19 vaccine. Sequencing was performed with immunoSEQ multiplex PCR; in TCRdb, only in-frame clones are kept and a portion is missing. The sample has about 100,000 clones, around 87% seen once. The sequencing used peripheral blood, collected on day 0 of AZD1222 vaccination. The origin of the receptors is an adult in good health.

The rearrangement joins TRBV29-1 to TRBJ2-1, with 8 bases that match TRBD1. From germline, CDR1 is SQVTM and CDR2 ANQGSEA. The CDR3 has 15 amino acids. The V gene end was trimmed by 4 bases and the J gene end by 7 bases; junction bases not matched to a gene: 12. CDR3 amino acids: CSVAPRQGFRNEQFF. CDR3 in DNA: TGCAGCGTTGCCCCTAGACAGGGGTTTAGGAATGAGCAGTTCTTC.

The chain combines TRBV28 with TRBJ2-7; perhaps TRBD2 as D (5 bases). There are 12 residues in the CDR3. Germline CDR1 is MDHEN and CDR2 is SYDVKM. Deletions cut 4 bases from V and 9 bases from J, with 13 bases between. The CDR3 loop is CASSSPRVVQYF. The CDR3 DNA sequence: TGTGCCAGCAGTTCCCCGAGGGTGGTGCAGTACTTC.

The chain has TRBV6-5 and TRBJ2-7; no clear D. The CDR3 consists of 14 residues. Germline V gives CDR1 MNHEY, CDR2 SVGAGI. Trimming took 0 bases from V and 4 from J, leaving 10 bases between them. The CDR3 spells CASSYSGSKYEQYF. The CDR3 DNA follows: TGTGCCAGCAGTTACTCGGGCAGCAAATACGAGCAGTACTTC.

The CDR3: CASSQVDMGFTDTQYF. CDR3 sequence (DNA): TGCGCCAGCAGCCAAGTTGACATGGGATTTACAGATACGCAGTATTTT. J is TRBJ2-3 and V is TRBV4-1; no firm D call. The CDR3 totals 16 residues. Trimming removed 1 base at V and 3 bases at J, with 14 bases between. The V gene's germline CDR1 is MGHRA and CDR2 YSYEKL.

This chain joins TRBV5-1 and TRBJ2-3; 13 bases map to TRBD2. CDR3 length: 17 residues. Unmatched junction bases numbered 7, after V lost 4 bases and J lost 2 bases. The germline gives CDR1 SGHRS, CDR2 YFSETQ. Here the CDR3 DNA reads TGCGCCAGCAGCCGACTAGCGGGGGGCCCTTCCACAGATACGCAGTATTTT. Encoded protein: CASSRLAGGPSTDTQYF.

This chain connects TRBV7-8 to TRBJ1-1; possible D gene TRBD1, 5 bases. Trimming stripped 3 bases from V and 4 bases from J, with 12 bases between. This CDR3 has 14 amino acids. Germline loops: CDR1 SGHVS, CDR2 FQNEAQ. As DNA, the CDR3 is TGTGCCAGCAGCTTGAACTGGGGCGGCACTGAAGCTTTCTTT. Residues: CASSLNWGGTEAFF.

The V call is TRBV5-4, the J call TRBJ1-2, with TRBD1 identical over 7 bases. Germline CDR1 is SGHNT and CDR2 is YYREEE (reference sequence). CDR3 length: 14 residues. V was pared by 4 bases and J by 2 bases, with 5 bases of the junction left unmatched. CDR3 sequence (DNA): TGTGCCAGCAGCGTGCTGGGACAGAACTATGGCTACACCTTC. Translating it yields CASSVLGQNYGYTF.

The chain recombines TRBV4-3 with TRBJ1-6; a weak D match, TRBD1 (6 bases). The CDR3 runs 17 residues. V was cut by 0 bases and J by 7 bases, with 16 bases left in between. The germline CDR1 and CDR2 sequences are LGHNA and YSLEER. DNA for the CDR3: TGCGCCAGCAGCCAAGATTGGGAGGGGGGCTACAATTCACCCCTCCACTTT. Translated, it gives CASSQDWEGGYNSPLHF.

V usage is TRBV19 and J usage is TRBJ2-3; 7 bases line up with TRBD2. This CDR3 has 15 amino acids. Germline CDR1 reads LNHDA; CDR2 reads SQIVND (reference sequence). V shed 6 bases and J 5 bases; nucleotides not matched to a gene: 11. CDR3 in amino acids: CASSHPASGLDTQYF. CDR3 in DNA: TGTGCCAGTAGCCATCCGGCTAGCGGCCTAGATACGCAGTATTTT.

Concerning this clone: Other DNA sequences in the sample encode the same CDR3. J is TRBJ1-4 and V is TRBV29-1; D unresolved. CDR3 length equals 10 residues. V was clipped by 5 bases and J by 6 bases, with 4 bases between them. The germline V gene encodes CDR1 SQVTM and CDR2 ANQGSEA. CDR3 nucleotide sequence: TGCAGCGTTTTAGATGAAAAACTGTTTTTT. This gives the protein CSVLDEKLFF.

In this sample, this clone turned up once. This chain links TRBV5-4 with TRBJ1-6; no clear D. The CDR3 covers 14 residues. The germline V gene encodes CDR1 SGHNT and CDR2 YYREEE (reference sequence). V dropped 5 bases and J dropped 7 bases, with 13 bases sitting between them. CDR3 sequence (DNA): TGTGCCAGCAGTTTGCCTGACGGGAATTCACCCCTCCACTTT. This encodes CASSLPDGNSPLHF.

V usage is TRBV7-2 and J usage is TRBJ1-1; 7 bases fit TRBD1. Germline CDR1 SGHTA, CDR2 FQGNSA. Trimming took 2 bases from V and 5 from J; bases not matched to a gene: 8. This CDR3 is built from 15 residues. The CDR3 DNA sequence: TGTGCCAGCAGCTTAATCCAGGGGGTGGGTACTGAAGCTTTCTTT. It translates to CASSLIQGVGTEAFF.

This clone occurred a few times. This rearrangement joins TRBV7-2 to TRBJ2-5, with 9 bases identical to TRBD1. This CDR3 contains 15 residues. V gave up 1 base and J gave up 5 bases; unmatched junction bases: 5. Germline CDR1 and CDR2: SGHTA and FQGNSA. This CDR3 reads CASSLGGQGLETQYF. The CDR3 DNA is TGTGCCAGCAGCTTAGGGGGACAGGGATTGGAGACCCAGTACTTC.

The chain joins TRBV11-2 to TRBJ1-2; 8 bases agree with TRBD1. The germline V gene has CDR1 SGHAT and CDR2 FQNNGV. Trimming took 5 bases from V and 4 from J; bases not matched to a gene: 12. The CDR3 is 16 amino acids. CDR3 residues: CASSPGQGSSGYGYTF. The CDR3 region has the DNA TGTGCCAGCAGCCCCGGACAGGGCTCCTCTGGCTATGGCTACACCTTC.

V usage is TRBV7-9 and J usage is TRBJ2-5, with D perhaps TRBD1 or TRBD2 (5 bases each). This CDR3 is 14 amino acids long. Trimming left V 1 base short and J 4 bases short, with 10 bases between. Germline V lookup: CDR1 SEHNR, CDR2 FQNEAQ (reference sequence). The chain's CDR3 is CASSLVGTRETQYF. The CDR3 bases are TGTGCCAGCAGCTTAGTTGGGACGAGAGAGACCCAGTACTTC.

The chain is built from TRBV5-1 and TRBJ1-1, with D possibly TRBD1 on 5 matching bases. Trimming took 1 base from V and 8 from J, leaving 15 bases between them. CDR3 length: 14 amino acids. Germline lookup yields CDR1 SGHRS and CDR2 YFSETQ. CDR3 sequence: CASSLKQAEGEAFF. The CDR3 nucleotides are TGCGCCAGCAGCTTGAAACAGGCGGAGGGGGAAGCTTTCTTT.

This rearrangement joins TRBV6-5 to TRBJ2-5; weak D call: TRBD1 (6 bases). Trimming cost V 8 bases and J 5 bases, with 15 bases left between them. The CDR3 spans 13 residues. CDR1 is MNHEY, CDR2 SVGAGI, per germline. The CDR3 DNA reads as TGTGCCAGCGAAAGCCCAGGGGCCGAGACCCAGTACTTC. Protein sequence: CASESPGAETQYF.

This clone was seen more than once but under ten times. Other DNA sequences within the sample encode an identical CDR3. The V call is TRBV6-2 or TRBV6-3, the J call TRBJ1-6; D gene unclear. Germline V CDR1 and CDR2: MNHEY, SVGEGT. The CDR3 covers 13 residues. V was trimmed by 5 bases and J by 2 bases, leaving 4 bases between them. DNA of the CDR3: TGTGCCAGCAGTCGACCCTATAATTCACCCCTCCACTTT. It encodes CASSRPYNSPLHF.

The V call is TRBV4-1, the J call TRBJ1-3; tentatively, D is TRBD1 (6 bases). Germline-derived CDR1 and CDR2 are MGHRA and YSYEKL. The CDR3 contains 15 residues. With 3 bases removed from V and 0 bases from J, the gap between germline ends came to 9 bases. CDR3 coding DNA: TGCGCCAGCAGCCAGGACAGTCCCTCTGGAAACACCATATATTTT. It yields the protein CASSQDSPSGNTIYF.